This TCR beta chain was observed in a study of blood T cells in healthy people across ages. Findings of the study overall: Unknown CMV status may confound age-related changes in expanded clones. Strongly correlated with naive T cell percentage was TCR beta diversity.

The CDR3 is 15 amino acids. V was pared by 6 bases and J by 3 bases, with 8 bases of the junction left unmatched. The germline V gene encodes CDR1 MNHNY and CDR2 SVGAGI (reference sequence). This clonotype came up many times. The target antigen is unknown. A second 7 to 11 cycle PCR used barcoded and J-beta primers. TCRdb called the 5' RACE reads again in MiXCR, with one record for every CDR3 protein. Here the sample spans under 1,000,000 distinct CDR3 sequences, more than 35% being singletons. The clonotype comes from an older man in good health. This chain connects TRBV6-6 to TRBJ2-1; 7 bases match TRBD1. The sequenced sample was blood. CDR3 in amino acids: CASRARQGNYNEQFF. CDR3 coding DNA: TGTGCCAGCAGGGCCCGACAGGGCAACTACAATGAGCAGTTCTTC.